This TCR beta chain is drawn from a study of blood T cell repertoires in COVID-19. Across the whole study: Samples taken during acute and convalescent COVID-19 were collected in the United States, Italy and Spain. T cells, B-cell-depleted T cells, or PBMCs supplied cDNA or gDNA.

Germline assignment: CDR1 LNHDA and CDR2 SQIVND (reference sequence). The length of the CDR3 is 16 residues. Deletions cut 4 bases from V and 4 bases from J, with 17 bases between. Authors' processing steps: Amplification of reference gene primers was used by the study to estimate nucleated cell counts. Only in-frame clones appear in the TCRdb table, and some are missing; sequencing was by immunoSEQ multiplex PCR. The V and J calls and the clone size are those of that table, but D and trimming were determined from the DNA. The sample lists more than 100,000 clones, roughly four fifths seen once, with about 4.2% in the top ten.

The rearrangement uses TRBV19 and TRBJ1-3, with D tentatively TRBD1 (5 bases). The origin of this receptor is a woman aged 70-85 years with acute or convalescent COVID-19. The specimen was peripheral blood. DNA of the CDR3: TGTGCCAGTAGTACGTTTCCCGCAGGGTCCGGAAACACCATATATTTT. Its translation: CASSTFPAGSGNTIYF.